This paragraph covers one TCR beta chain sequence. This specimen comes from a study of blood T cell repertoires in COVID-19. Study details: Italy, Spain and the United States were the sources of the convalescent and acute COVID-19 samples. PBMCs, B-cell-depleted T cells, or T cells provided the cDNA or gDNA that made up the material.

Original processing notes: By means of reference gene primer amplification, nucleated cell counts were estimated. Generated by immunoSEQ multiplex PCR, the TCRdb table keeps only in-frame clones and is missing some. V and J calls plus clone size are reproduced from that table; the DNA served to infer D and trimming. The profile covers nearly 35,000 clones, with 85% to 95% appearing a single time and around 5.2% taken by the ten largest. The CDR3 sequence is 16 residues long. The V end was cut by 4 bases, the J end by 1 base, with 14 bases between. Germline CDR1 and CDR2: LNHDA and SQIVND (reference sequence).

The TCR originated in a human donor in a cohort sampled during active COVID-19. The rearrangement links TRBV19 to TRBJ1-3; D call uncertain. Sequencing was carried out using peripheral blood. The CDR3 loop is CASSRSRTSSGNTIYF. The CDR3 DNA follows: TGTGCCAGTAGTAGGTCGCGAACCTCTTCTGGAAACACCATATATTTT.